This T cell receptor beta chain was sequenced in a study of T cells in localized non-small cell lung cancer. Sequenced by immunoSEQ multiplex PCR; TCRdb stores in-frame clones only, minus some. The sample lists about 40,000 clones; approximately 86% were seen once. Germline V gene sequence: CDR1 SQVTM, CDR2 ANQGSEA. The CDR3 runs 16 residues. With 6 bases clipped from V and 4 bases from J, the junction kept 17 bases outside the gene matches. The sequence was obtained from a man aged 40 to 70 with stage I lung adenocarcinoma. The chain employs TRBV29-1 and TRBJ2-7; 8 nucleotides agree with TRBD2. Sequenced material: peripheral blood, taken before any cancer treatment. The CDR3 DNA is TGCAGCGTATTCCGGGGGGGTTATAGCCTGGCGTACGAGCAGTACTTC. This encodes CSVFRGGYSLAYEQYF.